Reported below is one TCR beta chain. Its specificity is not known. Researchers used 5'RACE with constant-segment primers to make TCR alpha and TCR beta cDNA libraries that carry sample barcodes and UMIs. In TCRdb, the 5' RACE reads were re-called with MiXCR into one record per CDR3 protein. The sample shows about 340,000 distinct CDR3 sequences, roughly 13% of them seen only once. This sample is drawn from a study of T-cell memory formation after mild COVID-19. Turning to the study itself: For the most part, TCR clusters were specific to one donor. Study observations and caveats: Detection of some responders pre-infection suggested pre-existing cross-reactive memory T cells participated. Later expanders leaned toward CD4+, whereas clones contracting from day 15 to 85 were balanced CD4/CD8.

The source is a man younger than 30 who had mild COVID-19 (a few samples of this study predate the infection). Cell type and time point are not known. The source material was PBMCs or a T cell subset sorted from them (not recorded which).

The CDR3 DNA is TGTGCCAGCCGACGGGTTAGCGGGGAGACCCAGTACTTC. It yields the protein CASRRVSGETQYF. The gene calls are TRBV2 and TRBJ2-5; TRBD2 aligns across 7 bases. The CDR3 covers 13 residues. Germline-derived CDR1 and CDR2 are SNHLY and FYNNEI. With 8 bases clipped from V and 5 bases from J, the junction kept 8 bases outside the gene matches.